What follows describes a single T cell receptor beta chain. It was with a sample-barcoded 5' primer and a J-beta primer mix that a second PCR of about 6 to 12 cycles was run. CDR3-containing paired-end reads numbered at least 3 million in each sample. A single record per CDR3 protein comes from TCRdb applying MiXCR to the 5' RACE reads. The sample lists 500,000 to 650,000 distinct CDR3 sequences; about 28% were seen once. The data stem from a study of blood T cells in healthy people across ages. Deletions cut 4 bases from V and 4 bases from J, with 14 bases between. Germline-derived CDR1 and CDR2 are SGHRS and YFSETQ. The CDR3 loop spans 14 amino acids. Healthy individuals of Caucasian origin from Russia, aged 6 to 90, served as donors. Each sample yielded at least 5.5 micrograms of PBMC total RNA. These data were also filed under a second study, of T cells of mothers and their children.

Sequencing was carried out using blood. This sequence was found in a boy aged 2-15 years in good health. The chain links TRBV5-1 to TRBJ2-5; TRBD1 or TRBD2 may be the D gene (5 bases each). The CDR3 reads CASSRLGAGETQYF. The DNA of the CDR3 is TGCGCCAGCAGCCGGCTCGGGGCAGGAGAGACCCAGTACTTC.